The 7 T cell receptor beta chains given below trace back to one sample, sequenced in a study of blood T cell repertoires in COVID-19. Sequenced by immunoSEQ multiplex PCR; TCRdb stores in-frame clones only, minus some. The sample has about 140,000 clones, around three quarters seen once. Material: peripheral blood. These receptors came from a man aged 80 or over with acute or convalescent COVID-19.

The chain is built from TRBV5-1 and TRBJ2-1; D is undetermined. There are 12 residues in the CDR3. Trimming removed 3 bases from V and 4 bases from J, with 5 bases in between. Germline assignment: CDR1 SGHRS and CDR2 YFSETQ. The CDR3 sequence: CASSSQYNEQFF. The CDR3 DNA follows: TGCGCCAGCAGCTCCCAATACAATGAGCAGTTCTTC. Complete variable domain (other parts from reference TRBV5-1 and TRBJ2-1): KAGVTQTPRYLIKTRGQQVTLSCSPISGHRSVSWYQQTPGQGLQFLFEYFSETQRNKGNFPGRFSGRQFSNSRSEMNVSTLELGDSALYLCASSSQYNEQFFGPGTRLTVL.

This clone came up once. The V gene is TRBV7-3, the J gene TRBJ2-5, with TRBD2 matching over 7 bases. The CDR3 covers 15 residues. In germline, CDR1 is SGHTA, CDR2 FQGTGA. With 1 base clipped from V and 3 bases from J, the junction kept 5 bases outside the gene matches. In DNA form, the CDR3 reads TGTGCCAGCAGCTTAAGCGGGGGTCTAAAAGAGACCCAGTACTTC. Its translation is CASSLSGGLKETQYF.

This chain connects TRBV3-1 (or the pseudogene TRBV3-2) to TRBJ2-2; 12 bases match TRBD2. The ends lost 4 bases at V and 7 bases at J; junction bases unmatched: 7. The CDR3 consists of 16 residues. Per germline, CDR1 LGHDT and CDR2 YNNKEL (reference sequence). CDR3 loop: CASSPLAGGRGGELFF. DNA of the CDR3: TGTGCCAGCAGCCCACTAGCGGGGGGCCGTGGCGGGGAGCTGTTTTTT.

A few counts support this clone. In DNA, the CDR3 is TGTGCCAGCAGCCAAGATCGGCGGTTTGAGTTCTTC. Its translation is CASSQDRRFEFF. V and J are TRBV3-1 (or the pseudogene TRBV3-2) and TRBJ2-1; no definite D call. CDR1 and CDR2 from the germline V gene are LGHDT and YNNKEL (reference sequence). V was shortened by 0 bases and J by 14 bases, with 11 bases between the two germline ends. The CDR3 spans 12 residues.

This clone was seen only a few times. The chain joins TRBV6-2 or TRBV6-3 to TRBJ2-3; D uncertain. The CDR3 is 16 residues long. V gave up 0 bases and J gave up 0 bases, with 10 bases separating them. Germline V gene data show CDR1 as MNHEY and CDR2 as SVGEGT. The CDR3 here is CASSYSRSPSTDTQYF. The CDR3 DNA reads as TGTGCCAGCAGTTACTCTCGTTCCCCTAGCACAGATACGCAGTATTTT.

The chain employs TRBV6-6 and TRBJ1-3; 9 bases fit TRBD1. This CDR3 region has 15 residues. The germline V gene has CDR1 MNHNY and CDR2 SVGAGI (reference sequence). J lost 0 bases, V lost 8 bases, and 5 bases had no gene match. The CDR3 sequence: CASSRDRVSGNTIYF. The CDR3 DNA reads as TGTGCCAGCTCCCGGGACAGGGTCTCTGGAAACACCATATATTTT.

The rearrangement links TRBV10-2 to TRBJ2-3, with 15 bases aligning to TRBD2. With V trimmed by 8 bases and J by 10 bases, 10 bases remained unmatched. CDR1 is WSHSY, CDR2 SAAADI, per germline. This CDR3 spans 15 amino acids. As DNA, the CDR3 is TGCGCCAGCTCTAGGACTAGCGGGGGGGTTACTCCGCAGTATTTT. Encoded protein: CASSRTSGGVTPQYF.